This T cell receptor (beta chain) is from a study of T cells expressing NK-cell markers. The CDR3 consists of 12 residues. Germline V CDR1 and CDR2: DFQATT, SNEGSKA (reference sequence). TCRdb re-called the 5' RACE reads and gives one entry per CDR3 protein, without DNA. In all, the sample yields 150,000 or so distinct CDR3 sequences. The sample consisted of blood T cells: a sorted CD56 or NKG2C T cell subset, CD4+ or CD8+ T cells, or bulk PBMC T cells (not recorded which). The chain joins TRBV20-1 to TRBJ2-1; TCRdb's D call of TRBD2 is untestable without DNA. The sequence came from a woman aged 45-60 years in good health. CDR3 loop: CSATLLPDNPFF.